A selection of T cell receptor beta chains follows, all from one sample in a study of blood T cell repertoires in COVID-19. Libraries were prepared by immunoSEQ multiplex PCR; TCRdb keeps only in-frame clonotypes and omits some of them. The sample yields under 150,000 clones, 80% to 85% seen once. The sample consisted of PBMCs or T cells enriched from blood (not recorded which). These TCRs come from a woman in her forties or fifties who had been exposed to COVID-19. The CDR3 runs from the conserved cysteine through the conserved F or W. D genes are given only for firm matches. Some rows mark clone size as missing; the rest say once, few, many or name a class of expanded clone.

j_call | clone_size | d_call | v_call | cdr3_nt | cdr3_aa
TRBJ2-1 | NA | TRBD2 | TRBV19 | TGTGCCAGTATAGAGCGGGGGAGCTCCTACAATGAGCAGTTCTTC | CASIERGSSYNEQFF
TRBJ2-7 | once | TRBD1 | TRBV4-3 | TGCGCCAGCAGCCAAGCGAGCGGACAGGGATTATCAGGAGGCTCCTACGAGCAGTACTTC | CASSQASGQGLSGGSYEQYF
TRBJ1-1 | NA | NA | TRBV3-1/TRBV3-2 | TGTGCCAGCAGCCAGGAGGCAGAGACTGAAGCTTTCTTT | CASSQEAETEAFF
TRBJ1-4 | many | NA | TRBV12-3/TRBV12-4 | TGTGCCAGCAGTTACAGACCCAATGAAAAACTGTTTTTT | CASSYRPNEKLFF
TRBJ1-4 | NA | TRBD1 | TRBV7-3 | TGTGCCAGCAGGGCGACAGGGCAACTCGGTGAAAAACTGTTTTTT | CASRATGQLGEKLFF
TRBJ2-7 | NA | TRBD2 | TRBV7-2 | TGTGCCAGCAGCCCAAGACTAGCGGGAGGTAGAGAGCAGTACTTC | CASSPRLAGGREQYF
TRBJ2-7 | NA | NA | TRBV15 | TGTGCCACCGCCCGGCGCGACAGTAGGGGGGAGCAGTACTTC | CATARRDSRGEQYF
TRBJ1-3 | NA | NA | TRBV5-6 | TGTGCCAGCAGCCCTAACGGGGGAAACACCATATATTTT | CASSPNGGNTIYF
TRBJ1-6 | NA | TRBD1 | TRBV7-9 | TGTGCCAGCAGCTTGACAGGGGCCGGTTCACCCCTCCACTTT | CASSLTGAGSPLHF
TRBJ1-6 | NA | NA | TRBV6-1 | TGTGCCAGCAGTGAATCCGGCAGCGGGTATTCACCCCTCCACTTT | CASSESGSGYSPLHF
TRBJ2-2 | once | NA | TRBV7-2 | TGTGCCAGCAGCCGCCTACCCGGGGAGCTGTTTTTT | CASSRLPGELFF
TRBJ2-1 | NA | NA | TRBV5-4 | TGTGCCACATCGACTACCTACAATGAGCAGTTCTTC | CATSTTYNEQFF
TRBJ2-5 | NA | NA | TRBV5-1 | TGCGCCAGCAGCTCGACTGGTCTCCAAGAGACCCAGTACTTC | CASSSTGLQETQYF
TRBJ2-7 | many | TRBD2 | TRBV27 | TGTGCCAGCAGTTCCAGCGGGAGTTACGAGCAGTACTTC | CASSSSGSYEQYF
TRBJ2-7 | NA | TRBD2 | TRBV27 | TGTGCGACCAGACTAGCGGGAGTCTACGAGCAGTACTTC | CATRLAGVYEQYF
TRBJ2-2 | NA | TRBD2 | TRBV4-2 | TGTGCCAGCAGCCAAGACCGGGGACTAGCGGGGGGCACCGGGGAGCTGTTTTTT | CASSQDRGLAGGTGELFF
TRBJ2-5 | NA | NA | TRBV20-1 | TGCAGTGCAAGTCGTAGCTATGCAGAGACCCAGTACTTC | CSASRSYAETQYF
TRBJ1-1 | NA | NA | TRBV29-1 | TGCAGCGCCCCTCCCCGGGAGGGGGGAACTGAAGCTTTCTTT | CSAPPREGGTEAFF
TRBJ2-1 | once | TRBD1 | TRBV6-2/TRBV6-3 | TGTGCCAGCAGCCGCCCGGACAGGAGCTCCTACAATGAGCAGTTCTTC | CASSRPDRSSYNEQFF
TRBJ2-7 | NA | NA | TRBV3-1/TRBV3-2 | TGTGCCAGCAGCCAAGACCCCGGGGGAGGACACTACGAGCAGTACTTC | CASSQDPGGGHYEQYF
TRBJ2-1 | NA | TRBD2 | TRBV7-9 | TGTGCCAGCAGGCCAACTAGCGGGAGCTCCTACAATGAGCAGTTCTTC | CASRPTSGSSYNEQFF
TRBJ2-7 | NA | NA | TRBV10-2 | TGCGCCAGCAGAGAAACAGCCTTCTACGAGCAGTACTTC | CASRETAFYEQYF
TRBJ1-2 | once | NA | TRBV9 | TGTGCCAGCTGGAGGGATGGCTACACCTTC | CASWRDGYTF
TRBJ1-4 | once | NA | TRBV3-1/TRBV3-2 | TGTGCCAGCAGCCAAGATCGGGGGGTGGGTGAAAAACTGTTTTTT | CASSQDRGVGEKLFF
TRBJ2-1 | few | TRBD1 | TRBV7-3 | TGTGCCAGCAGCTTTACAGGGGACAATGAGCAGTTCTTC | CASSFTGDNEQFF
TRBJ2-3 | NA | NA | TRBV11-2 | TGTGCCAGCAGCCCCCTGGCAGTGGATACGCAGTATTTT | CASSPLAVDTQYF
TRBJ2-7 | NA | NA | TRBV7-6 | TGTGCCAGCAGCTTAGGTCGGGGAGGGGGTTCCTACGAGCAGTACTTC | CASSLGRGGGSYEQYF
TRBJ2-3 | NA | TRBD2 | TRBV5-1 | TGCGCCAGCAGCTGGGAGCGGGACGCAGATACGCAGTATTTT | CASSWERDADTQYF
TRBJ1-2 | NA | TRBD1 | TRBV9 | TGTGCCAGCAGCGTAGGTGGTACGGGGACAGACTATGGCTACACCTTC | CASSVGGTGTDYGYTF
TRBJ2-1 | NA | TRBD2 | TRBV10-1 | TGCGCCAGCAGTGATCTGTCAACTAGCGGGAGGAATGAGCAGTTCTTC | CASSDLSTSGRNEQFF
TRBJ2-7 | NA | TRBD1 | TRBV5-6 | TGTGCCAGCAGCTTCCTCGGGACAGGGTTTTACGAGCAGTACTTC | CASSFLGTGFYEQYF
TRBJ2-5 | NA | TRBD2 | TRBV7-9 | TGTGCCAGCAGCCCTGGGGGGGGATACCAAGAGACCCAGTACTTC | CASSPGGGYQETQYF
TRBJ2-7 | NA | NA | TRBV5-1 | TGCGCCAGCAGCCGGGGGTCACCCTACGAGCAGTACTTC | CASSRGSPYEQYF
TRBJ2-3 | once | TRBD2 | TRBV27 | TGTGCCAGCAGTACACGGACTAGCGGGAGGGGAGGGACGCAGTATTTT | CASSTRTSGRGGTQYF
TRBJ2-1 | once | TRBD2 | TRBV11-2 | TGTGCCAGCAGCTTATCGGTAGCGGGAGGTAATGAGCAGTTCTTC | CASSLSVAGGNEQFF
TRBJ2-5 | NA | NA | TRBV6-1 | TGTGCCAGCAGTGAAAAGAAAAGGCCACCCCAGGGCAGGGAGACCCAGTACTTC | CASSEKKRPPQGRETQYF
TRBJ1-2 | NA | TRBD1 | TRBV29-1 | TGCAGCGTTACAGGGGGGGAGAACTATGGCTACACCTTC | CSVTGGENYGYTF
TRBJ2-5 | NA | TRBD2 | TRBV9 | TGTGCCAGCAGCGCTAGCGGGAGGGCCGAGACCCAGTACTTC | CASSASGRAETQYF
TRBJ1-5 | NA | NA | TRBV9 | TGTGCCAGCAGCGTAGCCCTAGGAGATATAAATCAGCCCCAGCATTTT | CASSVALGDINQPQHF
TRBJ1-3 | few | TRBD1 | TRBV4-2 | TGTGCCAGCAGCTCCCGGGGACAGGTATTTGGAAACACCATATATTTT | CASSSRGQVFGNTIYF
TRBJ1-2 | NA | NA | TRBV27 | TGTGCCAGCAGTTTGGCTGGCTCCTATGGCTACACCTTC | CASSLAGSYGYTF
TRBJ1-1 | NA | NA | TRBV12-3/TRBV12-4 | TGTGCCAGCAGTTTATCGGAGGCTGAAGCTTTCTTT | CASSLSEAEAFF
TRBJ1-1 | many | TRBD1 | TRBV7-9 | TGTGCCAGCAGCCCCGACAGGGGATTGATTGAAGCTTTCTTT | CASSPDRGLIEAFF
TRBJ1-2 | NA | NA | TRBV2 | TGTGCCAGCAGCCTTCAGACAGGAGGCTACACCTTC | CASSLQTGGYTF
TRBJ2-1 | NA | TRBD2 | TRBV29-1 | TGCAGCGTTATGACTAGCGGGTTCTACAATGAGCAGTTCTTC | CSVMTSGFYNEQFF
TRBJ1-3 | NA | NA | TRBV19 | TGTGCCAGTAGTATGTTAGGACTCCGGGCTGGAAACACCATATATTTT | CASSMLGLRAGNTIYF
TRBJ2-7 | NA | NA | TRBV5-1 | TGCGCCAGCAGCTTGGCCCGGGGTTCCTACGAGCAGTACTTC | CASSLARGSYEQYF
TRBJ1-2 | NA | NA | TRBV28 | TGTGCCAGTAGCGGGGGCTATGGCTACACCTTC | CASSGGYGYTF
TRBJ2-1 | NA | NA | TRBV6-1 | TGTGCCAGCAGTTGGTCCAGGGTCAATGAGCAGTTCTTC | CASSWSRVNEQFF
TRBJ2-3 | NA | TRBD1 | TRBV19 | TGTGCCAGTAGTATAACAGGGGGCACAGATACGCAGTATTTT | CASSITGGTDTQYF
TRBJ2-7 | NA | NA | TRBV6-6 | TGTGCCAGCAGTCTTTATTACGAGCAGTACTTC | CASSLYYEQYF
TRBJ2-7 | NA | TRBD1 | TRBV28 | TGTGCCAGCAGTTCCCATACCGGGACAGGGGGCCTTGAGCAGTACTTC | CASSSHTGTGGLEQYF
TRBJ1-5 | NA | NA | TRBV6-5 | TGTGCCAGCAGTTACCTTGGACAGCGCAATCAGCCCCAGCATTTT | CASSYLGQRNQPQHF
TRBJ2-1 | few | TRBD1 | TRBV7-2 | TGTGCCAGCAGCTTCTCCAGGGGGTACGGGGATGAGCAGTTCTTC | CASSFSRGYGDEQFF